This T cell receptor (beta chain) was recovered during a study of CD8 T cells in Susac syndrome. Note on this clonotype: Antigen specificity is unknown.

An input of 0.5 to 1 ug of RNA was subjected to reverse transcription using random hexamers. The amplification used immunoSEQ multiplex PCR on TCR beta CDR3; it spanned 54 Vbeta and 13 Jbeta. TCRdb fed the immunoSEQ multiplex PCR reads into MiXCR, producing one record per CDR3 protein. The table shows about 83,000 distinct CDR3 sequences, with 90% to 97% occurring only once. The study's findings and limits: TCR sequencing and HLA analysis covered a relatively small number of individuals. Clonal CD8+ expansion in Susac was highest in TEMRA cells and active patients.

Trimming pared 8 bases from V and 1 base from J, leaving 12 bases between. Per the germline V gene, CDR1 is MNHEY and CDR2 is SMNVEV (reference sequence). The CDR3 is made up of 14 amino acids. This clonotype was sampled from a human donor with Susac syndrome. The chain employs TRBV27 and TRBJ2-4; D remains ambiguous. Sequenced material: CD8+ T cells from PBMCs. The CDR3 sequence is CASRTSGAKNIQYF. For the CDR3, the DNA is TGTGCCAGCCGAACATCAGGTGCCAAAAACATTCAGTACTTC.